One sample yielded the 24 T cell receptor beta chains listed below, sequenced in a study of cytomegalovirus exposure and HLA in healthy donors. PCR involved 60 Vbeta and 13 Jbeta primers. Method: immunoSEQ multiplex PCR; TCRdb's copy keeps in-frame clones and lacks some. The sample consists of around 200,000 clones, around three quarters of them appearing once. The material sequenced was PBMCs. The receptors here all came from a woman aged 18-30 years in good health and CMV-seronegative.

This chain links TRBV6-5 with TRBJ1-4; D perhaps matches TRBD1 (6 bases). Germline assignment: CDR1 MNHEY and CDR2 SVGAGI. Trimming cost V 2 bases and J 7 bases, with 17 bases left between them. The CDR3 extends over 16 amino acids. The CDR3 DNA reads TGTGCCAGCAGTTACACGCAGGGGCCCCAATCTGAAAAACTGTTTTTT. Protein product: CASSYTQGPQSEKLFF.

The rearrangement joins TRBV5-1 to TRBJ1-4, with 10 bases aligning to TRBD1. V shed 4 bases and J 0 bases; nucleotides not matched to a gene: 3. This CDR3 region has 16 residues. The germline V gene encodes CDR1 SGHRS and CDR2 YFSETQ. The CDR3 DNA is TGCGCCAGCAGCGGGACAGGGGTGGCAACTAATGAAAAACTGTTTTTT. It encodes CASSGTGVATNEKLFF.

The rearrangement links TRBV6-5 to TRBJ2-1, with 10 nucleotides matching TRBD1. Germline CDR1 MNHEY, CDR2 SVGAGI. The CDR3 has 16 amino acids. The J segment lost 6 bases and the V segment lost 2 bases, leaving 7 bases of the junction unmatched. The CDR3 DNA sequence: TGTGCCAGCAGTTACGCAGTCCGGGACAGGGGCAATGAGCAGTTCTTC. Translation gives CASSYAVRDRGNEQFF.

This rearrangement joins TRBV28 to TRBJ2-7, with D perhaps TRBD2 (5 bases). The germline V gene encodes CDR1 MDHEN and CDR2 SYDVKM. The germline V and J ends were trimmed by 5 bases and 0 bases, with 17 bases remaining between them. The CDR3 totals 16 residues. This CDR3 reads CASSPRAGLLSYEQYF. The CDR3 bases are TGTGCCAGCAGTCCACGAGCTGGACTGCTCTCCTACGAGCAGTACTTC.

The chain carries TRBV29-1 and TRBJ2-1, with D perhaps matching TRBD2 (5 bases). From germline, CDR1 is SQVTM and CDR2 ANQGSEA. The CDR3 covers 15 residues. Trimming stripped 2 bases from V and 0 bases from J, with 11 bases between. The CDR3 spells CSVESERSSYNEQFF. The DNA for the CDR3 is TGCAGCGTTGAAAGTGAGCGGTCCTCCTACAATGAGCAGTTCTTC.

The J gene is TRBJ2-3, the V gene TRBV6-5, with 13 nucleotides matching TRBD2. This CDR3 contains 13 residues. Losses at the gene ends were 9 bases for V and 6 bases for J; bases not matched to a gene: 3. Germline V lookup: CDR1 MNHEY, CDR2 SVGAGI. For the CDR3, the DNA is TGTGCCAGTAAGACTAGCGGGAGGGATACGCAGTATTTT. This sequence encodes CASKTSGRDTQYF.

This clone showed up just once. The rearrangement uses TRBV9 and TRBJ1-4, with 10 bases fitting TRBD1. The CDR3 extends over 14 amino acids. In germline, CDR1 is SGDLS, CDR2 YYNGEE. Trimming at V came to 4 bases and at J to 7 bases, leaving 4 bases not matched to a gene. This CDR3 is CASSPGTGVEKLFF. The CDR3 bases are TGTGCCAGCAGCCCCGGGACAGGGGTTGAAAAACTGTTTTTT.

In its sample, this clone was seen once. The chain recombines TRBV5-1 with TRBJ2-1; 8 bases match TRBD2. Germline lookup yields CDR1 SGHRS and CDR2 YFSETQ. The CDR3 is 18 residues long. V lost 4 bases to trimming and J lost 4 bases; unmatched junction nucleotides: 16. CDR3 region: CASSDTRGERDLYNEQFF. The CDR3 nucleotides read TGCGCCAGCAGCGACACGCGGGGGGAGCGGGATTTATACAATGAGCAGTTCTTC. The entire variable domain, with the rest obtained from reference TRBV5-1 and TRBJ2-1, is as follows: KAGVTQTPRYLIKTRGQQVTLSCSPISGHRSVSWYQQTPGQGLQFLFEYFSETQRNKGNFPGRFSGRQFSNSRSEMNVSTLELGDSALYLCASSDTRGERDLYNEQFFGPGTRLTVL.

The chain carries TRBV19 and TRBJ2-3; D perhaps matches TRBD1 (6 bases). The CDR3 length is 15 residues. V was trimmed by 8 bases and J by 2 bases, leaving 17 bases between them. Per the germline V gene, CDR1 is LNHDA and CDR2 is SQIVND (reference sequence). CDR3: CASSQGDLITDTQYF. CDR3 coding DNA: TGTGCCAGTTCACAGGGCGATCTCATCACAGATACGCAGTATTTT.

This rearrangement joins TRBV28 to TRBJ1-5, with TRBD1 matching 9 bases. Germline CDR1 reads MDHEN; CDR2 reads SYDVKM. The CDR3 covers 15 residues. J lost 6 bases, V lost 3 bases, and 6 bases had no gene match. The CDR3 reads CASSFEGQGSQPQHF. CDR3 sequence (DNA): TGTGCCAGCAGTTTCGAGGGACAGGGCTCTCAGCCCCAGCATTTT.

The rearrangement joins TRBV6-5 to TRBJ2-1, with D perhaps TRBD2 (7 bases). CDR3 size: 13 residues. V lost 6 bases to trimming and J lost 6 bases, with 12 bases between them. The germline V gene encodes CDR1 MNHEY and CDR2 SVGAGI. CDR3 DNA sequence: TGTGCCAGCAGGGAGGGGGGGACCAATGAGCAGTTCTTC. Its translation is CASREGGTNEQFF.

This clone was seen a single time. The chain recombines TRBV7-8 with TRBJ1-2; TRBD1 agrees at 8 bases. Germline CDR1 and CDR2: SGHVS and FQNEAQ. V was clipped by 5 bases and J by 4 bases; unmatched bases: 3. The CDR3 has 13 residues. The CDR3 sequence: CASSPGGSYGYTF. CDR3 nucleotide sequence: TGTGCCAGCAGCCCAGGGGGCAGCTATGGCTACACCTTC. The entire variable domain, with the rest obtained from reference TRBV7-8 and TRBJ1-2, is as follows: GAGVSQSPRYKVAKRGQDVALRCDPISGHVSLFWYQQALGQGPEFLTYFQNEAQLDKSGLPSDRFFAERPEGSVSTLKIQRTQQEDSAVYLCASSPGGSYGYTFGSGTRLTVV.

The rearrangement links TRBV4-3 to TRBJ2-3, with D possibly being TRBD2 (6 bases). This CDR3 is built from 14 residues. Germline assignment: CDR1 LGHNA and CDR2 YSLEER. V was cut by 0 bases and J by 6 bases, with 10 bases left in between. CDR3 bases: TGCGCCAGCAGCCAAGACGGGACTGATGATACGCAGTATTTT. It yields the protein CASSQDGTDDTQYF.

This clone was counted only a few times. The CDR3 region is CASSHDDRISNQPQHF. The CDR3 DNA is TGCGCCAGCAGCCACGACGACAGGATAAGTAATCAGCCCCAGCATTTT. The chain is built from TRBV4-1 and TRBJ1-5, with D possibly TRBD1 on 6 matching bases. The CDR3 loop spans 16 amino acids. Trimming left V 3 bases short and J 4 bases short, with 16 bases between. Germline lookup yields CDR1 MGHRA and CDR2 YSYEKL.

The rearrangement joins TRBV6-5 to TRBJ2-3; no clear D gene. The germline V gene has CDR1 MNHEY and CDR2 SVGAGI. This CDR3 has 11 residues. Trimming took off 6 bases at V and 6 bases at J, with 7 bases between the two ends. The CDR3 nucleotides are TGTGCCAGCAGGCGAATGGATACGCAGTATTTT. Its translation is CASRRMDTQYF.

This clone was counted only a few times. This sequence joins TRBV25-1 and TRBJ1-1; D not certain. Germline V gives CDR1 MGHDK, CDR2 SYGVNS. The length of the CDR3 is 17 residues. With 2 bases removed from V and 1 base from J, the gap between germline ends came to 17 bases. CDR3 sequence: CASSEQSPGYRNTEAFF. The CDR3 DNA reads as TGTGCCAGCAGTGAACAATCCCCGGGGTATCGGAACACTGAAGCTTTCTTT.

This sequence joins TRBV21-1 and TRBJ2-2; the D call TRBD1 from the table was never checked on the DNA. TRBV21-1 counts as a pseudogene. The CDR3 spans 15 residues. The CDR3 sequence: CASSPRTGRAGELFF. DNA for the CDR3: TGTGCCAGCAGCCCCCGGACAGGGAGGGCCGGGGAGCTGTTTTTT.

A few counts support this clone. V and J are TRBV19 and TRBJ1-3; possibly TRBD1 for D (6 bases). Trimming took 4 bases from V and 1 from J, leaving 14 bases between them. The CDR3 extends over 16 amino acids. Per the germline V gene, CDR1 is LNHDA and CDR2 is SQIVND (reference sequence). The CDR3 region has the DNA TGTGCCAGTAGTAGGTCAGGGGACCCATCTGGAAACACCATATATTTT. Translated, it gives CASSRSGDPSGNTIYF.

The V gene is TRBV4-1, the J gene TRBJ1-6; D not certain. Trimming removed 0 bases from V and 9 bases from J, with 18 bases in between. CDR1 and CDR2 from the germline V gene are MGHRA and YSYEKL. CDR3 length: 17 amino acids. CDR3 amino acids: CASSQDAGSSFTSPLHF. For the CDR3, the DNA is TGCGCCAGCAGCCAAGATGCGGGGTCGAGTTTTACTTCACCCCTCCACTTT.

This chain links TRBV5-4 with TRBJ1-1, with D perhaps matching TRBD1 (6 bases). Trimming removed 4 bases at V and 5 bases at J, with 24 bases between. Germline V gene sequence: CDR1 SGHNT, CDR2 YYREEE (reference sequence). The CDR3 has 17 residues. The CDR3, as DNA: TGTGCCAGCAGCCCAGGAACGCAACAGGGTGTAGAGACTGAAGCTTTCTTT. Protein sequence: CASSPGTQQGVETEAFF. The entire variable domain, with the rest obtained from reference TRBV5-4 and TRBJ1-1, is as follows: ETGVTQSPTHLIKTRGQQVTLRCSSQSGHNTVSWYQQALGQGPQFIFQYYREEENGRGNFPPRFSGLQFPNYSSELNVNALELDDSALYLCASSPGTQQGVETEAFFGQGTRLTVV.

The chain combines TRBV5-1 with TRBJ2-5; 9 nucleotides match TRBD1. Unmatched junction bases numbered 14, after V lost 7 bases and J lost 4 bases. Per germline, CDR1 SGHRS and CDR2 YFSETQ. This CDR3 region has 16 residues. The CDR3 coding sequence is TGCGCCAGCGGTCCTGGGACAGGGTTTTTGGCAGAGACCCAGTACTTC. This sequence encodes CASGPGTGFLAETQYF.

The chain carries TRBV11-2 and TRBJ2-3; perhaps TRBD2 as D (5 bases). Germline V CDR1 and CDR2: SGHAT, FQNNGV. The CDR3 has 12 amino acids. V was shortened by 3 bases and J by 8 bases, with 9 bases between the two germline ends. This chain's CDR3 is CASSFTGLTQYF. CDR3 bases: TGTGCCAGCAGCTTTACTGGACTTACGCAGTATTTT. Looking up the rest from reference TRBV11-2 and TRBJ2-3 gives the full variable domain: EAGVAQSPRYKIIEKRQSVAFWCNPISGHATLYWYQQILGQGPKLLIQFQNNGVVDDSQLPKDRFSAERLKGVDSTLKIQPAKLEDSAVYLCASSFTGLTQYFGPGTRLTVL.

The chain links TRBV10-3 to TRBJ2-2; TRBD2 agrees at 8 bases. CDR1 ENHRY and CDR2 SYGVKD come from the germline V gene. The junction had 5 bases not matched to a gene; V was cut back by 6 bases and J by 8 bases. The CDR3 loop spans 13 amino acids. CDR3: CAISSGRGGELFF. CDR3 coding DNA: TGTGCCATCAGCAGCGGGAGAGGAGGGGAGCTGTTTTTT.

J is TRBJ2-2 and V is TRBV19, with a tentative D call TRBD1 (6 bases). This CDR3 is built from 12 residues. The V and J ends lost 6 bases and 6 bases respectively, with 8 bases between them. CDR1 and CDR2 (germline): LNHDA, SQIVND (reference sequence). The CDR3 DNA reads TGTGCCAGTAGAACAGGGTCCGGGGAGCTGTTTTTT. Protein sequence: CASRTGSGELFF.